This T cell receptor beta chain comes out of a study of relationships among human T cell subsets. General study results and limits: T cell counts were not recorded for two pan T samples. Over 50% of CD8+ cytotoxic sequences came from clones with over 100 reads. Th1, Th2 and regulatory T cells shared many CDR3 sequences.

As for this clonotype: Its matching antigen is unknown.

TCR alpha and beta CDR3s were amplified from mRNA by semiquantitative ARM-PCR. Tagged nested gene-specific primers were used first, then communal superprimers amplified exponentially. Nested primers were removed by exonuclease before the second PCR round. Using its own MiXCR run on the multiplex PCR reads, TCRdb lists one record per CDR3 protein. The profile covers around 5,000 distinct CDR3 sequences, with about four fifths appearing a single time and roughly 30% taken by the ten largest. The V gene end was trimmed by 5 bases and the J gene end by 7 bases; junction bases not matched to a gene: 19. Germline V gives CDR1 SGHAT, CDR2 FQNNGV. The CDR3 runs 18 residues.

This clonotype was obtained from a man between 40 and 49 years old in good health. The material sequenced was total T cells sorted from blood. The V gene is TRBV11-2, the J gene TRBJ2-5; 10 nucleotides agree with TRBD2. The CDR3 region is CASSLLSSGSSGLGTQYF. The CDR3 DNA reads as TGTGCCAGCAGCCTCTTGTCTAGCGGGAGTTCTGGGTTAGGGACCCAGTACTTC.